The clone carrying this T cell receptor (beta chain) was observed at least ten times. The data originate from a study of T cells in Graves' hyperthyroidism and ophthalmopathy. The CDR3 regions of TCR beta were amplified from RNA transcripts. The HTBI primer set drove a first-round RT-PCR of the TCR CDR3. TCRdb reprocessed the multiplex PCR reads with MiXCR, giving one entry per CDR3 protein. The sample has around 700,000 distinct CDR3 sequences; about 19% are singletons. The CDR3 totals 15 residues. The V segment lost 4 bases and the J segment 0 bases; nucleotides outside the gene matches: 3. CDR1 is SGHAT and CDR2 is FQNNGV in the germline V gene.

The J gene is TRBJ1-5, the V gene TRBV11-2, with 7 nucleotides matching TRBD1. This TCR was sampled from a woman between 45 and 60 years old with Graves' hyperthyroidism that later progressed to Graves' ophthalmopathy. Sequences were obtained from blood. CDR3 DNA: TGTGCCAGCAGCTCCGGACAGGTTAGCAATCAGCCCCAGCATTTT. It is translated as CASSSGQVSNQPQHF.